The 19 T cell receptor beta chains presented below share a single source sample, sequenced in a study of cytomegalovirus exposure and HLA in healthy donors (dated by TCRdb to about 2017). Library generation was performed with the immunoSEQ multiplex PCR assay. For the multiplex PCR, a mixture combining 60 forward primers for TCR Vbeta segments and 13 reverse primers for TCR Jbeta segments was used. Held by TCRdb, this immuneACCESS table contains in-frame sequences only and omits some clones. Under half of the omission traces to an unresolved V gene where checked; the cause of the rest is unknown. The sample table records 100,000 to 150,000 clones; more than 75% of these occur just once. The top ten clones comprise approximately 11% of the sample. Sequences were obtained from PBMCs. These receptors came from a man aged 30 to 39 in good health and CMV-seropositive.

This chain joins TRBV7-2 and TRBJ1-2; 9 bases map to TRBD1. The CDR3 has 14 amino acids. V lost 4 bases and J lost 2; bases outside the gene matches: 2. Germline V CDR1 and CDR2: SGHTA, FQGNSA. CDR3 in DNA: TGTGCCAGCAGCTCCGGGACAGGGAACTATGGCTACACCTTC. Its protein is CASSSGTGNYGYTF.

The chain employs TRBV28 and TRBJ2-2; possibly TRBD2 for D (5 bases). V was trimmed by 5 bases and J by 7 bases, leaving 17 bases between them. The germline V gene has CDR1 MDHEN and CDR2 SYDVKM. CDR3 length: 15 residues. The CDR3, as DNA: TGTGCCAGCAGTCACCATTCCCCGGGGAGCGGGGAGCTGTTTTTT. Translation: CASSHHSPGSGELFF.

The genes are TRBV7-3 and TRBJ2-2; 10 nucleotides match TRBD2. Germline V lookup: CDR1 SGHTA, CDR2 FQGTGA. The J segment lost 7 bases and the V segment lost 5 bases, leaving 10 bases of the junction unmatched. There are 16 residues in the CDR3. The CDR3 DNA reads as TGTGCCAGCAGCCCCGGCCTAGCGGGAGTGGACGGGGAGCTGTTTTTT. This translates into CASSPGLAGVDGELFF.

The chain has TRBV9 and TRBJ2-7; tentative D call: TRBD1 (5 bases). Trimming stripped 0 bases from V and 0 bases from J, with 10 bases between. The CDR3 has 15 residues. The germline CDR1 and CDR2 sequences are SGDLS and YYNGEE. The CDR3 DNA reads as TGTGCCAGCAGCGTAGGGACGGACAACTCCTACGAGCAGTACTTC. Translation gives CASSVGTDNSYEQYF.

The rearrangement links TRBV27 to TRBJ2-7, with D uncertain. The germline CDR1 and CDR2 sequences are MNHEY and SMNVEV (reference sequence). With 8 bases removed from V and 3 bases from J, the gap between germline ends came to 14 bases. The CDR3 runs to 13 residues. The CDR3 spells CASSRVSYYEQYF. Written as DNA, the CDR3 is TGTGCCAGCTCCCGAGTGTCATACTACGAGCAGTACTTC.

The chain employs TRBV4-2 and TRBJ2-3; tentatively, D is TRBD1 (6 bases). This CDR3 is built from 15 residues. Trimming left V 4 bases short and J 5 bases short, with 16 bases between. Per the germline V gene, CDR1 is LGHNA and CDR2 is YNFKEQ. The DNA for the CDR3 is TGTGCCAGCAGCCTCGGACAGCCGCACGGAGATACGCAGTATTTT. The encoded protein is CASSLGQPHGDTQYF.

Concerning this clone: The junction departs from the called germline gene at one end, perhaps through a read error. The chain employs TRBV4-3 and TRBJ2-5; 9 nucleotides agree with TRBD2. The V gene's germline CDR1 is LGHNA and CDR2 YSLEER. The CDR3 runs 18 residues. CDR3 sequence reads: CASSQDTVSGRSVEAQYF. The CDR3 DNA reads as TGCGCCAGCAGCCAAGATACTGTAAGCGGGAGGTCCGTAGAGGCCCAGTACTTC.

The chain employs TRBV11-2 and TRBJ2-5; 8 bases agree with TRBD2. Germline trimming cut 7 bases from V and 11 bases from J; bases unmatched to any gene: 24. Looked up from germline, CDR1 is SGHAT and CDR2 is FQNNGV. The CDR3 contains 17 residues. CDR3 DNA: TGTGCCAGCACCCCCGACGCCGGGAGGGATGGGGCTGGGGAGCAGTACTTC. Translating gives CASTPDAGRDGAGEQYF. Full variable domain (outside the CDR3, taken from reference TRBV11-2 and TRBJ2-5): EAGVAQSPRYKIIEKRQSVAFWCNPISGHATLYWYQQILGQGPKLLIQFQNNGVVDDSQLPKDRFSAERLKGVDSTLKIQPAKLEDSAVYLCASTPDAGRDGAGEQYFGPGTRLLVL.

In its sample, this clone was seen a few times. The chain carries TRBV4-2 and TRBJ2-3, with no clear D. V lost 0 bases and J 7 bases, leaving 8 bases between the germline ends. From germline, CDR1 is LGHNA and CDR2 YNFKEQ. The CDR3 consists of 13 residues. The CDR3 loop is CASSQDRLNTQYF. CDR3 bases: TGTGCCAGCAGCCAAGATCGGTTGAATACGCAGTATTTT.

The chain carries TRBV7-6 and TRBJ2-1; D unresolved. The CDR3 has 12 residues. Germline values: CDR1 SGHVS, CDR2 FNYEAQ. V lost 5 bases and J 7 bases, leaving 9 bases between the germline ends. DNA for the CDR3: TGTGCCAGCAGCATCAGTGTTAATGAGCAGTTCTTC. Amino acid sequence: CASSISVNEQFF.

V and J are TRBV27 and TRBJ1-1; D gene ambiguous. This CDR3 is 16 amino acids long. Trimming left V 3 bases short and J 0 bases short, with 14 bases between. CDR1 MNHEY and CDR2 SMNVEV come from the germline V gene (reference sequence). The CDR3 sequence: CASSFFRGSMNTEAFF. The DNA for the CDR3 is TGTGCCAGCAGTTTCTTTCGGGGATCCATGAACACTGAAGCTTTCTTT.

This chain uses TRBV7-8 with TRBJ2-7; no firm D call. This CDR3 is 12 amino acids long. Germline V lookup: CDR1 SGHVS, CDR2 FQNEAQ. Trimming removed 4 bases at V and 7 bases at J, with 11 bases between. The DNA for the CDR3 is TGTGCCAGCAGCTCGACAATTTTGGAGCAGTACTTC. It is translated as CASSSTILEQYF.

The rearrangement joins TRBV11-2 to TRBJ2-7, with D hard to call. V was cut by 3 bases and J by 2 bases, with 14 bases left in between. Looked up from germline, CDR1 is SGHAT and CDR2 is FQNNGV. CDR3 length equals 15 residues. The DNA for the CDR3 is TGTGCCAGCAGCTTGATCTCCTTCACAACCTACGAGCAGTACTTC. Its protein is CASSLISFTTYEQYF.

Turning to this clone: A much larger clone lies one base from this, so it may be a read error. The chain employs TRBV5-4 and TRBJ2-1, with 10 bases lining up with TRBD2. From germline, CDR1 is SGHNT and CDR2 YYREEE (reference sequence). J gave up 0 bases and V 3 bases, and 0 bases lay outside the gene matches. The length of the CDR3 is 15 residues. CDR3 protein: CASSSSGSSYNEQFF. Written as DNA, the CDR3 is TGTGCCAGCAGCTCTAGCGGGAGCTCCTACAATGAGCAGTTCTTC.

This chain uses TRBV7-8 with TRBJ2-5, with D possibly matching TRBD2 (6 bases). V gave up 0 bases and J gave up 7 bases, with 15 bases separating them. The CDR3 is 15 residues long. The germline V gene encodes CDR1 SGHVS and CDR2 FQNEAQ. The CDR3 region has the DNA TGTGCCAGCAGCTTAGCGCCGGGACGGAGGGTGACCCAGTACTTC. Translation gives CASSLAPGRRVTQYF. Variable domain in full (rest from reference TRBV7-8 and TRBJ2-5): GAGVSQSPRYKVAKRGQDVALRCDPISGHVSLFWYQQALGQGPEFLTYFQNEAQLDKSGLPSDRFFAERPEGSVSTLKIQRTQQEDSAVYLCASSLAPGRRVTQYFGPGTRLLVL.

The V and J genes are TRBV7-6 and TRBJ1-1; D gene uncertain. The CDR3 runs 15 residues. Germline loops: CDR1 SGHVS, CDR2 FNYEAQ. The V gene lost 2 bases and the J gene lost 1 base, with 11 bases spanning the gap. The CDR3 region has the DNA TGTGCCAGCAGCTTACAGGCAAGTTCGAACACTGAAGCTTTCTTT. Its protein product is CASSLQASSNTEAFF.

This rearrangement joins TRBV5-1 to TRBJ2-3; 12 bases are a match to TRBD1. From germline, CDR1 is SGHRS and CDR2 YFSETQ. The length of the CDR3 is 15 residues. Trimming cost V 3 bases and J 7 bases; bases outside gene matches: 6. Written as DNA, the CDR3 is TGCGCCAGCAGCTACCGGGACAGGGGGCCGTATACGCAGTATTTT. This encodes CASSYRDRGPYTQYF.

The V call is TRBV4-1, the J call TRBJ2-1, with D perhaps TRBD1 (6 bases). Germline V gives CDR1 MGHRA, CDR2 YSYEKL. This CDR3 is 14 amino acids long. The germline V and J ends were trimmed by 0 bases and 7 bases, with 10 bases remaining between them. The CDR3 is CASSQDGGGNEQFF. The CDR3 coding sequence is TGCGCCAGCAGCCAAGATGGGGGCGGGAATGAGCAGTTCTTC.

The V call is TRBV6-5, the J call TRBJ2-7, with 8 bases fitting TRBD1. The V gene's germline CDR1 is MNHEY and CDR2 SVGAGI. J gave up 2 bases and V 4 bases, and 10 bases lay outside the gene matches. CDR3 length: 16 amino acids. For the CDR3, the DNA is TGTGCCAGCAGTTCGACAGGGGCTATTGCCCCCTACGAGCAGTACTTC. This codes for CASSSTGAIAPYEQYF.